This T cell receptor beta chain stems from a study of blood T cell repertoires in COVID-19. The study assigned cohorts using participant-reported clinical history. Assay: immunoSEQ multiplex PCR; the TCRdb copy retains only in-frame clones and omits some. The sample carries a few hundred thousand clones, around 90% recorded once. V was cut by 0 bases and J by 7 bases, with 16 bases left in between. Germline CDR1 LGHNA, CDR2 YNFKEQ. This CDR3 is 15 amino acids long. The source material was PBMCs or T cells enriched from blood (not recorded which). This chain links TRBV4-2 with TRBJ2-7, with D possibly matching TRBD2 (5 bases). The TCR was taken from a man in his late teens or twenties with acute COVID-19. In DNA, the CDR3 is TGTGCCAGCAGCCAAGAACCGATAGCGACGCGGGAGCAGTACTTC. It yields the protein CASSQEPIATREQYF.